This is a list of T cell receptor beta chains from one sample in a study of early T cells in non-severe SARS-CoV-2 infection. Via MiXCR, TCRdb re-called the 5' RACE reads, giving one row per CDR3 protein. Of tens of thousands of distinct CDR3 sequences in the sample, less than 9.5% are singletons; the top ten hold more than 9%. The specimen comprised whole blood, sampled at baseline. These receptors all come from an adult who was a healthcare worker with PCR-confirmed SARS-CoV-2 infection or an uninfected control (not recorded which). CDR3s include the opening cysteine and the closing phenylalanine or tryptophan. The D gene is left open where the match is weak. Size is stated for part of the rows, as once, few or many counts, or as a class when the clone is expanded.

clone_size d_call j_call v_call cdr3_nt cdr3_aa
NA TRBD1 TRBJ2-5 TRBV10-2 TGCGCCAGCAGAGGACAGGGCGCGGAGACCCAGTACTTC CASRGQGAETQYF
many NA TRBJ1-2 TRBV7-9 TGTGCCAGCAGCTTAGAGACCCTGCACGGCTACACCTTC CASSLETLHGYTF
many TRBD2 TRBJ2-7 TRBV6-5 TGTGCCAGCAGCTCAACGGGACTACCCGCATACGAGCAGTACTTC CASSSTGLPAYEQYF
few TRBD1 TRBJ1-4 TRBV20-1 TGCAGTGCTGAAAAACCGCAGGGGGCTTGGGAAAAACTGTTTTTT CSAEKPQGAWEKLFF
many TRBD1 TRBJ2-4 TRBV20-1 TGCAGTGCTAGACCCCTTAGGACAGGTGGGGTGAAAAACATTCAGTACTTC CSARPLRTGGVKNIQYF
NA NA TRBJ2-3 TRBV5-1 TGCGCCAGCAGCTTGGCGGGGGTAACAGATACGCAGTATTTT CASSLAGVTDTQYF
many NA TRBJ2-7 TRBV7-9 TGTGCCAGCAGCTTAGGAGACAGACAATCCTACGAGCAGTACTTC CASSLGDRQSYEQYF
few NA TRBJ2-7 TRBV29-1 TGCAGCGTTGTCCTCCCTTACTACGAGCAGTACTTC CSVVLPYYEQYF
many TRBD2 TRBJ2-7 TRBV12-3/TRBV12-4 TGTGCCAGCAGCGGCGGGAGGCTCTCCTACGAGCAGTACTTC CASSGGRLSYEQYF
many NA TRBJ2-1 TRBV19 TGTGCCAACCCCGACAGAGCCTCTCTCGTCGGGCAGTTCTTC CANPDRASLVGQFF
many NA TRBJ2-7 TRBV7-8 TGTGCCAGCAGCTTAGTGGCAGGCCCACCCTACGAGCAGTACTTC CASSLVAGPPYEQYF
NA TRBD1 TRBJ1-2 TRBV6-5 TGTGCCAGCAGTGGAGACAGGGGGAGTGTTGGCTACACCTTC CASSGDRGSVGYTF
NA NA TRBJ2-1 TRBV6-1 TGTGCCAGCAGTATGACAAGATACAATGAGCAGTTCTTC CASSMTRYNEQFF
many NA TRBJ2-5 TRBV7-3 TGTGCCAGCAGCTTAGGGCCCCAAGAGACCCAGTACTTC CASSLGPQETQYF
few NA TRBJ2-3 TRBV30 TGTGCCTGGAGTGTACTCGGAGATACGCAGTATTTT CAWSVLGDTQYF
few TRBD1 TRBJ2-4 TRBV7-9 TGTGCCAGCACCACAGGGGAGTTAGGCAAAAACATTCAGTACTTC CASTTGELGKNIQYF
NA TRBD1 TRBJ2-2 TRBV5-1 TGCGCCAGCAGCCTGGGACAGGGAGAGGCCGGGGAGCTGTTTTTT CASSLGQGEAGELFF
NA NA TRBJ2-5 TRBV7-9 TGTGCCAGCAGCTCACTAACAGGCCCCCAAGAGACCCAGTACTTC CASSSLTGPQETQYF
NA NA TRBJ1-2 TRBV29-1 TGCAGCGTTGCATCCAGGGCGCTTAACTATGGCTACACCTTC CSVASRALNYGYTF
NA NA TRBJ2-1 TRBV12-3/TRBV12-4 TGTGCCAGCGGGGACTACAATGAGCAGTTCTTC CASGDYNEQFF
few TRBD1 TRBJ1-1 TRBV10-2 TGCGCCAGCAGCGATGACAGGGCCCCTAATCCCGAAGCTTTCTTT CASSDDRAPNPEAFF
many NA TRBJ1-1 TRBV18 TGTGCCAGCTCACCAGGGAACACTGAAGCTTTCTTT CASSPGNTEAFF
many NA TRBJ2-5 TRBV11-2 TGTGCCAGCAGCTTAATGATGAGAACAGGGAGGGAGAGAGAGACCCAGTACTTC CASSLMMRTGRERETQYF
many NA TRBJ2-3 TRBV10-3 TGTGCCACCAGGACAGTTTCCACAGATACGCAGTATTTT CATRTVSTDTQYF
few NA TRBJ1-5 TRBV20-1 TGCAGTGCCCTTGCCTCGGGGTCCCAGCATTTT CSALASGSQHF
NA NA TRBJ2-1 TRBV5-1 TGCGCCAGCAGCTTGGCCACCCCCCGGGAGCAGTTCTTC CASSLATPREQFF
many NA TRBJ2-5 TRBV10-2 TGCGCCAGCAGTGAATTGGAGACCCAGTACTTC CASSELETQYF
NA TRBD2 TRBJ2-1 TRBV29-1 TGCAGCGGTCGTACGGGGGAGGGCGAGCAGTTCTTC CSGRTGEGEQFF
NA TRBD1 TRBJ2-7 TRBV18 TGTGCCAGCTCACCCGGACAGGGACTCTCCGAGCAGTACTTC CASSPGQGLSEQYF
many NA TRBJ2-3 TRBV27 TGTGCCAGCCCTTTGGGGGGGCCTAGTGCAGATACGCAGTATTTT CASPLGGPSADTQYF
many NA TRBJ2-3 TRBV2 TGTGCCAGCAGTTCCCGACTAGTCTCTAGCACAGATACGCAGTATTTT CASSSRLVSSTDTQYF
NA TRBD2 TRBJ2-3 TRBV9 TGTGCCAGCAGCCCGAGGGTCGGAGCTAGCGGAACTACCCGGCGTGGGGATACGCAGTATTTT CASSPRVGASGTTRRGDTQYF
few TRBD1 TRBJ2-1 TRBV5-1 TGCGCCAGCAGCGACGGACAGGGGGCCTACAATGAGCAGTTCTTC CASSDGQGAYNEQFF
NA TRBD1 TRBJ1-1 TRBV7-9 TGTGCCAGCAGCTCAAGGGGACAGGGCTACACTGAAGCTTTCTTT CASSSRGQGYTEAFF
few NA TRBJ2-4 TRBV6-6 TGTGCCAGCAGTTACTCGATAGGGGCAAAAGCCAAAAACATTCAGTACTTC CASSYSIGAKAKNIQYF
NA TRBD1 TRBJ2-1 TRBV7-9 TGTGCCAGCAGCGAGGGACAGAGCTCCTACAATGAGCAGTTCTTC CASSEGQSSYNEQFF
few NA TRBJ2-5 TRBV7-9 TGTGCCAGCAGTCGCGGTGTGAGCCCGTACTTC CASSRGVSPYF
many NA TRBJ2-7 TRBV29-1 TGCAGCGTCGTATCAGAGGGCAGGACAACCTACGAGCAGTACTTC CSVVSEGRTTYEQYF
NA NA TRBJ1-3 TRBV7-3 TGTGCCAGCAGCTTAAGCTCTGGAAACACCATATATTTT CASSLSSGNTIYF